This TCR beta chain is from a study of T cell responses to AZD1222 COVID-19 vaccine. Study-wide points: Donors were chiefly white British, with a greater number of females, and clonal diversity was perhaps underestimated.

As to this clone: The antigen remains unidentified.

Measured with immunoSEQ multiplex PCR; TCRdb has only the in-frame clones, and not every one. Of around 99,000 clones in the sample, 91% are singletons; the top ten hold roughly 8%. Germline V gene sequence: CDR1 KGHDR, CDR2 SFDVKD. Trimming stripped 4 bases from V and 2 bases from J, with 11 bases between. The CDR3 covers 15 residues. The sample consisted of peripheral blood, taken 28 days after the second AZD1222 dose. The chain is built from TRBV24-1 and TRBJ2-1; no definite D call. The clonotype was recovered from an adult who received the AZD1222 COVID-19 vaccine. CDR3 protein: CATSDPVRAYNEQFF. In DNA form, the CDR3 reads TGTGCCACCAGTGACCCCGTCCGGGCCTACAATGAGCAGTTCTTC.